This entry lists 27 T cell receptor beta chains sequenced from one sample in a study of OX40 agonist ivuxolimab in advanced cancers. Library preparation used the immunoSEQ multiplex PCR assay. The table was pulled from immuneACCESS by TCRdb, which kept in-frame rearrangements only. Such tables lose some clones; where checked, under half of the loss comes from unresolved V genes, and the rest has no known cause. In this sample the table shows about 29,000 clones, about 90% of which occur a single time. The ten largest clones add up to less than 10% of the sample. The sample was CD4+ or CD8+ T cells sorted from blood, taken in a trial of the OX40 agonist ivuxolimab. The origin of the receptors is an adult with an advanced solid tumor such as melanoma, head and neck, liver or kidney cancer.

The chain joins TRBV27 to TRBJ2-1; D gene uncertain. Germline values: CDR1 MNHEY, CDR2 SMNVEV (reference sequence). V was cut by 1 base and J by 5 bases, with 6 bases left in between. This CDR3 has 13 residues. CDR3 sequence reads: CASSLWGNNEQFF. As DNA, the CDR3 is TGTGCCAGCAGTTTATGGGGAAACAATGAGCAGTTCTTC.

In its sample, this clone was seen once. The J gene is TRBJ1-5, the V gene TRBV7-3; D might be TRBD1 (5 bases). Germline CDR1 reads SGHTA; CDR2 reads FQGTGA. The CDR3 covers 13 residues. The V end was cut by 4 bases, the J end by 7 bases, with 11 bases between. CDR3 sequence: CASSYGGGQPQHF. CDR3 coding DNA: TGTGCCAGCAGCTACGGGGGAGGGCAGCCCCAGCATTTT.

The chain uses TRBV6-8 and TRBJ2-1, with TRBD2 identical over 9 bases. The CDR3 extends over 17 amino acids. Germline CDR1 reads MNHGY; CDR2 reads SAAAGT. J was trimmed by 5 bases and V by 5 bases; bases with no gene match: 13. CDR3 nucleotide sequence: TGTGCCAGCAGTCGACGGGGATCAGCGGGGGGACACAATGAGCAGTTCTTC. Its translation is CASSRRGSAGGHNEQFF.

The rearrangement joins TRBV19 to TRBJ1-2; weak D call: TRBD1 (6 bases). Germline CDR1 is LNHDA and CDR2 is SQIVND (reference sequence). The CDR3 length is 12 residues. V dropped 11 bases and J dropped 8 bases, with 18 bases sitting between them. The CDR3 here is CASQAGAEGYTF. For the CDR3, the DNA is TGTGCCTCGCAGGCAGGGGCGGAGGGCTACACCTTC.

The chain employs TRBV4-1 and TRBJ1-3; tentatively, D is TRBD1 (5 bases). The CDR3 consists of 13 residues. The germline CDR1 and CDR2 sequences are MGHRA and YSYEKL. V shed 1 base and J shed 6 bases, with 7 bases lying between them. The CDR3 region is CASSQGGVNTIYF. In DNA, the CDR3 is TGCGCCAGCAGCCAAGGAGGGGTAAACACCATATATTTT.

The chain is built from TRBV4-1 and TRBJ1-4, with a possible D match to TRBD1 (5 bases). This CDR3 spans 16 amino acids. V was cut by 1 base and J by 3 bases, with 12 bases left in between. CDR1 MGHRA and CDR2 YSYEKL come from the germline V gene. In nucleotides, the CDR3 is TGCGCCAGCAGCCAAGCACGGACACTGCCTAATGAAAAACTGTTTTTT. Its translation is CASSQARTLPNEKLFF.

The chain employs TRBV19 and TRBJ1-2; 7 bases map to TRBD1. V lost 5 bases and J lost 0; bases outside the gene matches: 6. Germline V CDR1 and CDR2: LNHDA, SQIVND (reference sequence). The CDR3 totals 15 residues. The CDR3 DNA follows: TGTGCCAGTAGTTCGCGGACAGGACCTAACTATGGCTACACCTTC. It encodes CASSSRTGPNYGYTF.

J is TRBJ2-7 and V is TRBV9; no reliable D call. This CDR3 has 14 amino acids. Looked up from germline, CDR1 is SGDLS and CDR2 is YYNGEE. V lost 3 bases and J 1 base, leaving 11 bases between the germline ends. The CDR3 coding sequence is TGTGCCAGCAGCGCCCGACACGCATCCTACGAGCAGTACTTC. Protein: CASSARHASYEQYF.

The DNA for the CDR3 is TGTGCCAGCAGCTTGGGGGGGCACGAGCAGTACTTC. It is translated as CASSLGGHEQYF. The gene calls are TRBV13 and TRBJ2-7, with D perhaps TRBD2 (7 bases). Trimming removed 3 bases from V and 5 bases from J, with 8 bases in between. The germline gives CDR1 PRHDT, CDR2 FYEKMQ (reference sequence). The CDR3 has 12 residues.

The chain employs TRBV11-1 and TRBJ2-7; possibly TRBD1 for D (6 bases). CDR1 and CDR2 (germline): SGHAT, FQDESV (reference sequence). Trimming removed 1 base at V and 4 bases at J, with 11 bases between. This CDR3 has 14 amino acids. In nucleotides, the CDR3 is TGTGCCAGCAGCTTAGGGGGACAAGGATACGAGCAGTACTTC. Amino acids: CASSLGGQGYEQYF.

The rearrangement joins TRBV28 to TRBJ1-2; D is ambiguous. V was pared by 2 bases and J by 8 bases, with 6 bases between. The germline V gene encodes CDR1 MDHEN and CDR2 SYDVKM. The CDR3 runs 11 residues. The CDR3 is CASSLGVGYTF. The CDR3 coding sequence is TGTGCCAGCAGTTTAGGTGTGGGCTACACCTTC.

V is TRBV14 and J is TRBJ1-2; D is uncertain. Trimming removed 4 bases from V and 5 bases from J, with 17 bases in between. The CDR3 is made up of 15 amino acids. CDR1 is SGHDN, CDR2 FVKESK, per germline. CDR3 DNA sequence: TGTGCCAGCAGCCCCTTCCGGGGAACCGCTTATGGCTACACCTTC. Residues: CASSPFRGTAYGYTF. The complete variable domain, with remaining parts taken from reference TRBV14 and TRBJ1-2, reads EAGVTQFPSHSVIEKGQTVTLRCDPISGHDNLYWYRRVMGKEIKFLLHFVKESKQDESGMPNNRFLAERTGGTYSTLKVQPAELEDSGVYFCASSPFRGTAYGYTFGSGTRLTVV.

The rearrangement links TRBV30 to TRBJ2-1; 10 bases map to TRBD2. The CDR3 sequence is 14 residues long. The germline gives CDR1 GTSNPN, CDR2 SVGIG (reference sequence). After removal of 2 bases from V and 8 bases from J, the junction contained 6 bases not matched to a gene. CDR3 in DNA: TGTGCCTGGAGTTTGAGCGGGAGGGGCCATGAGCAGTTCTTC. Residues: CAWSLSGRGHEQFF.

CDR3 coding DNA: TGTGCCAGCAGTTACTATGGACAGGGGGTCTACGAGCAGTACTTC. Translation: CASSYYGQGVYEQYF. J is TRBJ2-7 and V is TRBV6-5; 10 nucleotides align to TRBD1. This CDR3 contains 15 residues. V dropped 1 base and J dropped 3; count of bases not matched to a gene: 3. Germline-derived CDR1 and CDR2 are MNHEY and SVGAGI.

This clone turned up a few times. The V gene is TRBV5-1, the J gene TRBJ2-1; maybe TRBD1 (6 bases). V shed 2 bases and J shed 6 bases, with 15 bases lying between them. Germline loops: CDR1 SGHRS, CDR2 YFSETQ. The CDR3 has 15 amino acids. The CDR3 nucleotides are TGCGCCAGCAGCTTTGACAGGCCTGTACTCAATGAGCAGTTCTTC. The encoded protein is CASSFDRPVLNEQFF.

The J gene is TRBJ2-1, the V gene TRBV5-1; TRBD2 matches at 11 bases. Trimming at V came to 0 bases and at J to 6 bases, leaving 5 bases not matched to a gene. CDR1 and CDR2 (germline): SGHRS, YFSETQ. The CDR3 runs 16 residues. DNA for the CDR3: TGCGCCAGCAGCTTGGATAGCGGACTAGCGGGCAATGAGCAGTTCTTC. This gives the protein CASSLDSGLAGNEQFF.

The chain joins TRBV5-1 to TRBJ1-2; D not resolved. Trimming left V 0 bases short and J 0 bases short, with 12 bases between. This CDR3 contains 16 residues. Per the germline V gene, CDR1 is SGHRS and CDR2 is YFSETQ. DNA of the CDR3: TGCGCCAGCAGCTTGGATCCGGAGCGAGCTAACTATGGCTACACCTTC. This translates into CASSLDPERANYGYTF.

The chain recombines TRBV19 with TRBJ1-1, with 9 bases lining up with TRBD1. J gave up 0 bases and V 6 bases, and 14 bases lay outside the gene matches. The length of the CDR3 is 18 residues. Per germline, CDR1 LNHDA and CDR2 SQIVND (reference sequence). This CDR3 is CASSLSRPGQGLNTEAFF. The CDR3, as DNA: TGTGCCAGTAGCCTATCCCGACCGGGACAGGGACTGAACACTGAAGCTTTCTTT.

The rearrangement uses TRBV15 and TRBJ1-1; no definite D call. The V end lost 2 bases, the J end lost 1 base, and 11 bases lay between the germline ends. Germline lookup yields CDR1 LNHNV and CDR2 YYDKDF (reference sequence). The CDR3 length is 15 residues. This chain's CDR3 is CATSRRVGRNTEAFF. For the CDR3, the DNA is TGTGCCACCAGCAGACGAGTGGGGAGGAACACTGAAGCTTTCTTT.

The chain carries TRBV7-3 and TRBJ1-1; D unclear. The CDR3 spans 13 residues. Trimming removed 2 bases at V and 2 bases at J, with 6 bases between. Germline V lookup: CDR1 SGHTA, CDR2 FQGTGA. The CDR3 sequence is CASSLEGNTEAFF. The CDR3 region has the DNA TGTGCCAGCAGCTTAGAGGGAAACACTGAAGCTTTCTTT.

V and J are TRBV2 and TRBJ2-1; D is perhaps TRBD1 (6 bases). V lost 8 bases and J lost 3, with 14 bases in between. CDR3 length: 14 amino acids. From germline, CDR1 is SNHLY and CDR2 FYNNEI. The CDR3 spells CASSGGLGYNEQFF. The CDR3 DNA sequence: TGTGCCAGCTCTGGGGGCCTGGGCTACAATGAGCAGTTCTTC. Drawing the rest from reference TRBV2 and TRBJ2-1, the complete variable domain is EPEVTQTPSHQVTQMGQEVILRCVPISNHLYFYWYRQILGQKVEFLVSFYNNEISEKSEIFDDQFSVERPDGSNFTLKIRSTKLEDSAMYFCASSGGLGYNEQFFGPGTRLTVL.

The chain combines TRBV29-1 with TRBJ2-7, with D possibly being TRBD1 (6 bases). CDR1 is SQVTM and CDR2 is ANQGSEA in the germline V gene. V shed 8 bases and J shed 0 bases, with 11 bases lying between them. The CDR3 has 12 amino acids. CDR3 nucleotides: TGCAGCTTCCGACAGGACTCCTACGAGCAGTACTTC. Amino acid sequence: CSFRQDSYEQYF.

This chain joins TRBV21-1 and TRBJ2-7; TRBD2 reflects the table's D call only, with no check against the DNA. TRBV21-1 is given as a pseudogene. This CDR3 has 18 amino acids. Written as DNA, the CDR3 is TGTGCCAGCAGCAAAGACGGACTGAAGAGTCCGACCAACTACGAGCAGTACTTC. This sequence encodes CASSKDGLKSPTNYEQYF.

The V call is TRBV4-1, the J call TRBJ1-2, with D unresolved. Trimming took off 0 bases at V and 10 bases at J, with 9 bases between the two ends. The CDR3 spans 12 residues. CDR1 and CDR2 (germline): MGHRA, YSYEKL. The CDR3 nucleotides read TGCGCCAGCAGCCAAGATCAGGTGTACTACACCTTC. This sequence encodes CASSQDQVYYTF.

DNA of the CDR3: TGTGCCAGCAGCTCAACGCATGAGACAGGGCGGAATGAGCAGTTCTTC. It encodes CASSSTHETGRNEQFF. This chain links TRBV13 with TRBJ2-1, with 7 bases identical to TRBD1. After removal of 4 bases from V and 7 bases from J, the junction contained 13 bases not matched to a gene. CDR3 length: 16 residues. In germline, CDR1 is PRHDT, CDR2 FYEKMQ (reference sequence).

CDR3 nucleotides: TGCAGCGCCGCCCCCAGCGGGAGGGCCCCGGGGGAGCTGTTTTTT. Protein sequence: CSAAPSGRAPGELFF. The genes are TRBV29-1 and TRBJ2-2, with TRBD2 identical over 10 bases. CDR3 length equals 15 residues. The junction had 13 bases not matched to a gene; V was cut back by 7 bases and J by 8 bases. Germline V gene lookup returns CDR1 SQVTM and CDR2 ANQGSEA.

V usage is TRBV5-1 and J usage is TRBJ2-6; D is ambiguous. The CDR3 length is 17 residues. With 1 base removed from V and 0 bases from J, the gap between germline ends came to 11 bases. Germline V gives CDR1 SGHRS, CDR2 YFSETQ. CDR3 sequence: CASSLSLSSSGANVLTF. For the CDR3, the DNA is TGCGCCAGCAGCTTGAGCCTCAGCAGCTCTGGGGCCAACGTCCTGACTTTC.